Below are 13 T cell receptor beta chains sequenced from a single sample in a study of OX40 agonist ivuxolimab in advanced cancers. TCRdb's copy holds only in-frame clones and misses some; the assay was immunoSEQ multiplex PCR. The data show about 80,000 clones, with roughly 84% seen just once and under 0.35% held by the top ten. This specimen consisted of CD4+ or CD8+ T cells sorted from blood, obtained in a trial of the OX40 agonist ivuxolimab. These receptors were taken from an adult with an advanced solid tumor such as melanoma, head and neck, liver or kidney cancer.

This clone was recorded a few times. The chain employs TRBV28 and TRBJ2-5; tentative D call: TRBD2 (5 bases). The V and J ends lost 8 bases and 0 bases respectively, with 13 bases between them. The germline CDR1 and CDR2 sequences are MDHEN and SYDVKM. There are 14 residues in the CDR3. CDR3 nucleotide sequence: TGTGCCAGCGGCCAGCTCGGGAACCAAGAGACCCAGTACTTC. Residues: CASGQLGNQETQYF.

The chain couples TRBV2 to TRBJ1-5; tentative D call: TRBD1 (5 bases). The V and J ends lost 5 bases and 5 bases respectively, with 16 bases between them. The CDR3 spans 15 residues. Germline V lookup: CDR1 SNHLY, CDR2 FYNNEI. CDR3 coding DNA: TGTGCCAGCAGTAGAGGGTTAGGGGTTCATCAGCCCCAGCATTTT. Its translation: CASSRGLGVHQPQHF.

The rearrangement uses TRBV10-3 and TRBJ2-7; possibly TRBD1 for D (5 bases). V was cut by 5 bases and J by 0 bases, with 11 bases left in between. This CDR3 has 14 residues. CDR1 and CDR2 (germline): ENHRY, SYGVKD. CDR3 coding DNA: TGTGCCATCAGTACCAGCGACAGCTCCTACGAGCAGTACTTC. Translation gives CAISTSDSSYEQYF.

The J gene is TRBJ1-5, the V gene TRBV6-5; D is perhaps TRBD1 (5 bases). V lost 7 bases and J lost 4, with 11 bases in between. Germline CDR1 MNHEY, CDR2 SVGAGI. The CDR3 totals 13 residues. The CDR3 region is CASTSGLNQPQHF. In DNA, the CDR3 is TGTGCCAGCACCTCAGGGTTAAATCAGCCCCAGCATTTT.

V is TRBV10-1 and J is TRBJ2-7; TRBD2 agrees at 9 bases. CDR1 is WNHNN, CDR2 SYGVQD, per germline (reference sequence). V shed 9 bases and J 4 bases; nucleotides not matched to a gene: 10. CDR3 length: 14 residues. The CDR3 sequence is CARALAGNLYEQYV. In nucleotides, the CDR3 is TGCGCCAGGGCTCTAGCGGGGAATTTGTACGAGCAGTACGTC.

This rearrangement joins TRBV6-6 to TRBJ1-4, with 9 positions matching TRBD1. The CDR3 is 14 residues long. V was clipped by 5 bases and J by 7 bases; unmatched bases: 5. CDR1 and CDR2 from the germline V gene are MNHNY and SVGAGI (reference sequence). CDR3 nucleotide sequence: TGTGCCAGCAGTGATGACAGGGGGGGTGAAAAACTGTTTTTT. Residues: CASSDDRGGEKLFF.

This chain joins TRBV6-5 and TRBJ1-5; the D is unclear. The CDR3 runs 14 residues. CDR1 is MNHEY, CDR2 SVGAGI, per germline. With 4 bases removed from V and 1 base from J, the gap between germline ends came to 8 bases. This chain's CDR3 is CASSSFGSNQPQHF. The CDR3 coding sequence is TGTGCCAGCAGTTCCTTCGGGAGCAATCAGCCCCAGCATTTT.

This clone showed up just once. V gene TRBV7-3 combines with J gene TRBJ2-2; perhaps TRBD2 as D (6 bases). The CDR3 extends over 17 amino acids. Trimming pared 1 base from V and 3 bases from J, leaving 15 bases between. Germline CDR1 SGHTA, CDR2 FQGTGA. In DNA, the CDR3 is TGTGCCAGCAGCTTAAGTGCGGGGTTATCGGACACCGGGGAGCTGTTTTTT. The encoded protein is CASSLSAGLSDTGELFF.

This chain uses TRBV9 with TRBJ1-1, with 7 nucleotides matching TRBD1. Germline assignment: CDR1 SGDLS and CDR2 YYNGEE. After removal of 3 bases from V and 0 bases from J, the junction contained 5 bases not matched to a gene. This CDR3 is built from 15 residues. The DNA for the CDR3 is TGTGCCAGCAGCGGTCAGGGACAGTTGAACACTGAAGCTTTCTTT. This sequence encodes CASSGQGQLNTEAFF. Looking up the rest from reference TRBV9 and TRBJ1-1 gives the full variable domain: DSGVTQTPKHLITATGQRVTLRCSPRSGDLSVYWYQQSLDQGLQFLIQYYNGEERAKGNILERFSAQQFPDLHSELNLSSLELGDSALYFCASSGQGQLNTEAFFGQGTRLTVV.

The gene calls are TRBV30 and TRBJ1-4; D is undetermined. This CDR3 region has 12 residues. In germline, CDR1 is GTSNPN, CDR2 SVGIG (reference sequence). V lost 3 bases, J lost 12 bases, and 14 bases lay in between. The CDR3 sequence is CAWRRPSGELFF. In DNA, the CDR3 is TGTGCCTGGAGACGCCCCTCGGGAGAACTGTTTTTT.

This chain uses TRBV2 with TRBJ1-5, with D unresolved. There are 12 residues in the CDR3. Trimming removed 1 base at V and 6 bases at J, with 4 bases between. CDR1 and CDR2 from the germline V gene are SNHLY and FYNNEI. The CDR3 reads CASSEGFQPQHF. The DNA for the CDR3 is TGTGCCAGCAGTGAAGGCTTTCAGCCCCAGCATTTT.

The genes are TRBV20-1 and TRBJ2-3; no reliable D call. V shed 6 bases and J shed 6 bases, with 10 bases lying between them. This CDR3 region has 11 residues. Germline V gene lookup returns CDR1 DFQATT and CDR2 SNEGSKA (reference sequence). The CDR3 loop is CSAQFEDTQYF. The DNA for the CDR3 is TGCAGTGCCCAGTTCGAGGATACGCAGTATTTT.

V is TRBV18 and J is TRBJ2-1; 11 nucleotides line up with TRBD2. Looked up from germline, CDR1 is KGHSH and CDR2 is LQKENI. The CDR3 has 20 residues. The trim removed 4 bases at V and 9 bases at J, leaving 23 bases unmatched. In DNA, the CDR3 is TGTGCCAGCTCACGCCACCGTGTGGCGGGGAATTTAGCGGGAGGGGTTGAGCAGTTCTTC. Its translation is CASSRHRVAGNLAGGVEQFF.